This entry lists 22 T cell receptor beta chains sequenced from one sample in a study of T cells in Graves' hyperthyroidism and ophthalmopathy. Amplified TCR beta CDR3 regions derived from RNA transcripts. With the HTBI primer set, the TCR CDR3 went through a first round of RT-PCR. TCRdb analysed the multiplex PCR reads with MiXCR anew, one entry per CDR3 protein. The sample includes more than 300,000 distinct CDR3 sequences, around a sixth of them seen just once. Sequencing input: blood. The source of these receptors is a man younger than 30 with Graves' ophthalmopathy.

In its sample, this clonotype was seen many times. The CDR3 region has the DNA TGTGCCAGCAGTTACTTAGGGGGGGCTCAGTTAAATTCACCCCTCCACTTT. Amino acids: CASSYLGGAQLNSPLHF. The chain is built from TRBV6-6 and TRBJ1-6; tentative D call: TRBD1 (6 bases). Germline V lookup: CDR1 MNHNY, CDR2 SVGAGI (reference sequence). V lost 1 base to trimming and J lost 7 bases, with 17 bases between them. This CDR3 comprises 17 residues.

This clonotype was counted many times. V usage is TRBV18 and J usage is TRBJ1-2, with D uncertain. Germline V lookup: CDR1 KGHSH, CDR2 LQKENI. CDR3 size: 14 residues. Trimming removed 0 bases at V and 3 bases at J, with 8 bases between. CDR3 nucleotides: TGTGCCAGCTCACCACCGAGGCGGGACTATGGCTACACCTTC. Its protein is CASSPPRRDYGYTF.

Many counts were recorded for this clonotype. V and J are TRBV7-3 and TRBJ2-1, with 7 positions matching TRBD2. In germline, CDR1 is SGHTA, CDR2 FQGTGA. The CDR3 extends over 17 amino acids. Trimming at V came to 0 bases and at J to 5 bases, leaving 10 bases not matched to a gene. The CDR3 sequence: CASSLTSSGGVNNEQFF. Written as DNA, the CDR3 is TGTGCCAGCAGCTTAACCTCTAGTGGGGGGGTAAACAATGAGCAGTTCTTC.

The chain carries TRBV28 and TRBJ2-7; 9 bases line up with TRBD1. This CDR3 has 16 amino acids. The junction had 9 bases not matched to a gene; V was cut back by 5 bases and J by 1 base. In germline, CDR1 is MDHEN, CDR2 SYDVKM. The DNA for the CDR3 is TGTGCCAGCAGTCAAGGGCCCGGGACAGGGTCCTACGAGCAGTACTTC. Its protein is CASSQGPGTGSYEQYF.

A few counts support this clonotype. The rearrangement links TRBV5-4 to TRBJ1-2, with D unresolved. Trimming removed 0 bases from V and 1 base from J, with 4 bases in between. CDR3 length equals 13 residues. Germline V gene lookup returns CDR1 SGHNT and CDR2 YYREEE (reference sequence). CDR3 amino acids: CASSLEDNYGYTF. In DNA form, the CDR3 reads TGTGCCAGCAGCTTGGAGGATAACTATGGCTACACCTTC.

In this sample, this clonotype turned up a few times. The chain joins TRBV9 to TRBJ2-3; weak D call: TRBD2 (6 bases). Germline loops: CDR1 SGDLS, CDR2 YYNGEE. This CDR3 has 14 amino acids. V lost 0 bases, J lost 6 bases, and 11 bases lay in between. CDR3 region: CASSVVTGEDTQYF. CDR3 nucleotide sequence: TGTGCCAGCAGCGTAGTGACGGGGGAGGATACGCAGTATTTT.

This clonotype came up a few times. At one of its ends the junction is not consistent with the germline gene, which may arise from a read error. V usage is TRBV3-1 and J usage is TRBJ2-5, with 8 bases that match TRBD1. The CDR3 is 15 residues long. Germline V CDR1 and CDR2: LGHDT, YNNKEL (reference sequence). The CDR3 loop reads CASSQGPGGLKTQYF. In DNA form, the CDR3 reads TGTGCCAGCAGTCAAGGTCCAGGGGGCTTGAAGACCCAGTACTTC.

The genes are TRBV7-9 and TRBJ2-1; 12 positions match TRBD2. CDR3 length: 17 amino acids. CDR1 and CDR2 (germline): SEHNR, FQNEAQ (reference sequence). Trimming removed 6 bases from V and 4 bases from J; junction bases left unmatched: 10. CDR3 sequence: CASSRDSSGGEYNEQFF. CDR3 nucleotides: TGTGCCAGCAGTCGGGACTCTAGCGGGGGGGAGTACAATGAGCAGTTCTTC.

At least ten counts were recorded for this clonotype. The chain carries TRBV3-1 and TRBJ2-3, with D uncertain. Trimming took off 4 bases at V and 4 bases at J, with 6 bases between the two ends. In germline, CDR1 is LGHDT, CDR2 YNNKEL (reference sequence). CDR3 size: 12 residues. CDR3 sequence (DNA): TGTGCCAGCAGCCCATCGGCAGATACGCAGTATTTT. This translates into CASSPSADTQYF.

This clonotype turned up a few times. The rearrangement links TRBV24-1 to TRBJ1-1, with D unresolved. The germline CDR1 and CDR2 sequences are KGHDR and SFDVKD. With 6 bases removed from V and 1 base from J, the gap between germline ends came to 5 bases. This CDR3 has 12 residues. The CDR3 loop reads CATSIGNTEAFF. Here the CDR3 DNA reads TGTGCCACCAGTATAGGGAACACTGAAGCTTTCTTT.

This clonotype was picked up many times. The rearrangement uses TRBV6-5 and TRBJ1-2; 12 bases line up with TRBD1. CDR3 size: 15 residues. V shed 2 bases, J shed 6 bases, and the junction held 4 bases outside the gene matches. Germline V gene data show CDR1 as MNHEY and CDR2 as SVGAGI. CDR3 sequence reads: CASSYKGQGANGYTF. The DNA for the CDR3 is TGTGCCAGCAGTTACAAGGGACAGGGGGCGAATGGCTACACCTTC.

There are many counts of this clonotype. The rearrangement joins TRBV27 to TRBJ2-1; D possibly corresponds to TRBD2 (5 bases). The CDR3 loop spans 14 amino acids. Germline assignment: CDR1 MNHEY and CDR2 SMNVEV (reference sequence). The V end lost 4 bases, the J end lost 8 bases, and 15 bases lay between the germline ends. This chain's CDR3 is CASSSRGLSDEQFF. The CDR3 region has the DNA TGTGCCAGCAGTTCAAGAGGGTTGAGCGATGAGCAGTTCTTC.

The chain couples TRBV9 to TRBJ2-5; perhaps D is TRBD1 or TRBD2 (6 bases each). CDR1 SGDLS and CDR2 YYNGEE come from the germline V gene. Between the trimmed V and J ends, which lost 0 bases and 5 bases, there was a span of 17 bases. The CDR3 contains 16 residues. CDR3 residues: CASSVATGGGYETQYF. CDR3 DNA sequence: TGTGCCAGCAGCGTAGCTACAGGAGGGGGTTACGAGACCCAGTACTTC.

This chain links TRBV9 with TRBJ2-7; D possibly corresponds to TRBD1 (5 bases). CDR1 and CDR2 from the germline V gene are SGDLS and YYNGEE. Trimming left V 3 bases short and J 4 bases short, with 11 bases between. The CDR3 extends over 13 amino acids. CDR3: CASSGGSEYEQYF. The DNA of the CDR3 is TGTGCCAGCAGCGGGGGCAGCGAGTACGAGCAGTACTTC. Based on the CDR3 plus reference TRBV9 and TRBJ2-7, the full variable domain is DSGVTQTPKHLITATGQRVTLRCSPRSGDLSVYWYQQSLDQGLQFLIQYYNGEERAKGNILERFSAQQFPDLHSELNLSSLELGDSALYFCASSGGSEYEQYFGPGTRLTVT.

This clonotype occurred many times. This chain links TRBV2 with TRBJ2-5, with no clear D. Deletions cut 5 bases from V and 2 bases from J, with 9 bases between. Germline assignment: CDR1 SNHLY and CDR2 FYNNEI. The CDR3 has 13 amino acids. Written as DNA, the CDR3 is TGTGCCAGCAGTTACAAAATACAAGAGACCCAGTACTTC. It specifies CASSYKIQETQYF.

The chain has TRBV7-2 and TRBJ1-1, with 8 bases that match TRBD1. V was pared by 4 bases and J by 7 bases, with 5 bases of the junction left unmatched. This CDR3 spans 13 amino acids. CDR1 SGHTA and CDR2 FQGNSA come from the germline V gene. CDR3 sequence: CASSSSRGLEAFF. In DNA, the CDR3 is TGTGCCAGCAGCTCCAGCAGGGGGCTTGAAGCTTTCTTT.

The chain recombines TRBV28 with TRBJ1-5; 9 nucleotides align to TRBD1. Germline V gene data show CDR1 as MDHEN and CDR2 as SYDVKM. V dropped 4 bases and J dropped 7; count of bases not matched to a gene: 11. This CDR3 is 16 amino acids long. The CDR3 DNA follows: TGTGCCAGCAGTTCTACCGGGACAGGGATAAACCAGCCCCAGCATTTT. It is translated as CASSSTGTGINQPQHF. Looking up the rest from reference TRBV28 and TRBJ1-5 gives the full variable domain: DVKVTQSSRYLVKRTGEKVFLECVQDMDHENMFWYRQDPGLGLRLIYFSYDVKMKEKGDIPEGYSVSREKKERFSLILESASTNQTSMYLCASSSTGTGINQPQHFGDGTRLSIL.

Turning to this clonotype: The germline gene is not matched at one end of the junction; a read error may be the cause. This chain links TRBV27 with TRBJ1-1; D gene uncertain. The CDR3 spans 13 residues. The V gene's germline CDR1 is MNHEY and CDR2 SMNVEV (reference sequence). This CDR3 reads CASSLTKTTKAFF. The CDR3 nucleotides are TGTGCCAGCAGTCTGACCAAGACCACTAAAGCTTTCTTT.

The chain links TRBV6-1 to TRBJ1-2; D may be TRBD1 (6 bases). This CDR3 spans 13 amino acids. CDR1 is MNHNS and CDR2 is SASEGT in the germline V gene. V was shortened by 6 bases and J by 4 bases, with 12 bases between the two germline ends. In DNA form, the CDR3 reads TGTGCCAGCAGCGATACAGGGCCCTATGGCTACACCTTC. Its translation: CASSDTGPYGYTF.

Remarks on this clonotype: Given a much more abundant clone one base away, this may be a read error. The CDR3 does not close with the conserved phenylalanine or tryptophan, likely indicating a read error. CDR3 loop: CASSGRVQETQYL. Written as DNA, the CDR3 is TGTGCCAGCAGCGGACGGGTCCAAGAGACCCAGTACCTC. The chain joins TRBV7-2 to TRBJ2-5; D unresolved. The CDR3 is 13 residues long. Trimming left V 5 bases short and J 1 base short, with 8 bases between. Germline CDR1 is SGHTA and CDR2 is FQGNSA.

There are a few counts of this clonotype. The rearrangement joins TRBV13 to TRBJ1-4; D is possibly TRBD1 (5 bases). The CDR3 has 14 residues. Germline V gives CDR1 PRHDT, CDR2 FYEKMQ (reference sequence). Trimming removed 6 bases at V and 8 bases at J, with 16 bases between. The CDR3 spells CASRTHQGREKLFF. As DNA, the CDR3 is TGTGCCAGCAGGACCCATCAGGGTAGGGAAAAACTGTTTTTT.

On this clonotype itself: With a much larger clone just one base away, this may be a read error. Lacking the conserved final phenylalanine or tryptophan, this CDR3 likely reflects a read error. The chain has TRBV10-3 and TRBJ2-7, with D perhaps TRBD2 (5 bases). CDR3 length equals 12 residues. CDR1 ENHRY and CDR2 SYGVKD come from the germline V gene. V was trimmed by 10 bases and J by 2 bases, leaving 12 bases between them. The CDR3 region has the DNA TGTGCCACGGGTGAGGGCCCCTACGAGCAGTACCTC. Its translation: CATGEGPYEQYL.